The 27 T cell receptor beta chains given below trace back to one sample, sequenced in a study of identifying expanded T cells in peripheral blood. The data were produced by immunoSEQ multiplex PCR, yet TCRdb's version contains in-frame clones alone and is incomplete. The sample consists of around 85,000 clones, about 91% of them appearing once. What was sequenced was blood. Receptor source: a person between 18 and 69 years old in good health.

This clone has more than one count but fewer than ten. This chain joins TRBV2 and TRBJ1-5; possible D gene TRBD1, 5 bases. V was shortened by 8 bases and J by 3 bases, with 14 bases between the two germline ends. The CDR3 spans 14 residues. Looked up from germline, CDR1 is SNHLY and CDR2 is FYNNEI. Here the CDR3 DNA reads TGTGCCAGCGGGGGGACCGGGCCCAATCAGCCCCAGCATTTT. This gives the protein CASGGTGPNQPQHF.

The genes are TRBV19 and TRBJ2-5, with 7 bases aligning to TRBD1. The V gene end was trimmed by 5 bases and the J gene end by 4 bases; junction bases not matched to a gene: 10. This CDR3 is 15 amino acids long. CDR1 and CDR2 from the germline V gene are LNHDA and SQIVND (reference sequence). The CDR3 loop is CASSLRQGGSETQYF. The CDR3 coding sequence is TGTGCCAGTAGTTTGCGACAGGGTGGTTCAGAGACCCAGTACTTC.

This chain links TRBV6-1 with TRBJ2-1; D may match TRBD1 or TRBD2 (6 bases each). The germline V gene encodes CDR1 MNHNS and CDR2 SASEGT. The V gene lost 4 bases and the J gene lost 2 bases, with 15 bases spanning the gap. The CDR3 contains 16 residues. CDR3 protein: CASSGTTGAPYNEQFF. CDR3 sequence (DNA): TGTGCCAGCAGTGGAACTACGGGGGCGCCCTACAATGAGCAGTTCTTC.

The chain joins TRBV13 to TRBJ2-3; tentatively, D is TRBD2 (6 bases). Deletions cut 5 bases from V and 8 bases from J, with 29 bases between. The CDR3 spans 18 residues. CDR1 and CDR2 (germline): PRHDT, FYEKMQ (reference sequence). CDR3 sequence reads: CASSRTVSAGSLAGTQYF. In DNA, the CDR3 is TGTGCCAGCAGCCGTACGGTCTCTGCGGGGAGTTTGGCAGGTACGCAGTATTTT. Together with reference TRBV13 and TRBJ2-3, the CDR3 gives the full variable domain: AAGVIQSPRHLIKEKRETATLKCYPIPRHDTVYWYQQGPGQDPQFLISFYEKMQSDKGSIPDRFSAQQFSDYHSELNMSSLELGDSALYFCASSRTVSAGSLAGTQYFGPGTRLTVL.

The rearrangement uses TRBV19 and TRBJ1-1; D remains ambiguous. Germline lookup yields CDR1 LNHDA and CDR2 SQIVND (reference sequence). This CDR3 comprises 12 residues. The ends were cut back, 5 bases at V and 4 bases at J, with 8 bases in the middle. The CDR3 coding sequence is TGTGCCAGTAGTCTGGCGGCCACTGAAGCTTTCTTT. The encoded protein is CASSLAATEAFF.

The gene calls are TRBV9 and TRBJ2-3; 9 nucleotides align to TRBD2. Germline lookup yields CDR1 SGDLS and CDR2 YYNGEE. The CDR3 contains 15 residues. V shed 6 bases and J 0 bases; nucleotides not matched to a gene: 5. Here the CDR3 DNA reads TGTGCCAGCAACGGGCTAGCGGGGAGCACAGATACGCAGTATTTT. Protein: CASNGLAGSTDTQYF.

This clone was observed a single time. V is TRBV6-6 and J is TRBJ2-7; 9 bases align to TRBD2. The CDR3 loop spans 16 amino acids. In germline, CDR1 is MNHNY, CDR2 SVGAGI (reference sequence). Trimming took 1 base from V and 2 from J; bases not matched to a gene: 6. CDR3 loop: CASSYYGASGAYEQYF. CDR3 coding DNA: TGTGCCAGCAGTTACTATGGGGCTAGCGGGGCCTACGAGCAGTACTTC.

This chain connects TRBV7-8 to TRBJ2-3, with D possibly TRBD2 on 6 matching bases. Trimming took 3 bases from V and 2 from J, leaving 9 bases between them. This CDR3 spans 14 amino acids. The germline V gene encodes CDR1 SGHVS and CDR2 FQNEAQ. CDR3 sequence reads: CASSFAGTTDTQYF. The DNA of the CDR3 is TGTGCCAGCAGCTTTGCGGGAACCACAGATACGCAGTATTTT.

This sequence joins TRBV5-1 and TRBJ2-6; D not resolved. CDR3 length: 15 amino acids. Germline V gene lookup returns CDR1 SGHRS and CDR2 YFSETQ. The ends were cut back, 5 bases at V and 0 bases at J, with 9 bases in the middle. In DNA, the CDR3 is TGCGCCAGCAGGGCTCCGTCCTCTGGGGCCAACGTCCTGACTTTC. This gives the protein CASRAPSSGANVLTF.

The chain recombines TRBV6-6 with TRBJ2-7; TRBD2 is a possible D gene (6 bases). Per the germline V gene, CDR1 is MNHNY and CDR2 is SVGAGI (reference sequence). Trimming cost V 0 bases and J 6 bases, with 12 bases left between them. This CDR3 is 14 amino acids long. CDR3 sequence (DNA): TGTGCCAGCAGTTACTCGATTCCCGGGGGCGAGCAGTACTTC. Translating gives CASSYSIPGGEQYF.

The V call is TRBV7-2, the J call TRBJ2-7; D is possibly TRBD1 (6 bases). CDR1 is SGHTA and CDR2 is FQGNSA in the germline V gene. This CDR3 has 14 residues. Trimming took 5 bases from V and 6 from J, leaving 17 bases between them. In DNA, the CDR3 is TGTGCCAGCAGCCAACCCGGGACAACCTCCGAGCAGTACTTC. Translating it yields CASSQPGTTSEQYF.

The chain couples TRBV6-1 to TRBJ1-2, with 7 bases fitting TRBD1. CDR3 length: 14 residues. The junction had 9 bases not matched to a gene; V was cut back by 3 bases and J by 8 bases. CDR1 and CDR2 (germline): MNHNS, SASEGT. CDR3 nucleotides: TGTGCCAGCAGTGATCAAGGGGGCGCGGACGGCTACACCTTC. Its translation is CASSDQGGADGYTF.

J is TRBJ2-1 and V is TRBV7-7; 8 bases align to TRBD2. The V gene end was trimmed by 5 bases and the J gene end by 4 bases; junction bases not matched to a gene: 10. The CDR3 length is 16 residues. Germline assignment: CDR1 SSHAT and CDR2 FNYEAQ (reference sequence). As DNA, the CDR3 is TGTGCCAGCAGCCCCGGGGGGGAGCGGAGGTACAATGAGCAGTTCTTC. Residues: CASSPGGERRYNEQFF.

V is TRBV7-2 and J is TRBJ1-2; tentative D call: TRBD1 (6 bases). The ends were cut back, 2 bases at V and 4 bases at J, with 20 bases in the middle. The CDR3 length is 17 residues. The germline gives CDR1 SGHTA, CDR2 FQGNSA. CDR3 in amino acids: CASSLTIRDIQAYGYTF. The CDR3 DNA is TGTGCCAGCAGCTTAACTATCCGGGACATACAGGCCTATGGCTACACCTTC.

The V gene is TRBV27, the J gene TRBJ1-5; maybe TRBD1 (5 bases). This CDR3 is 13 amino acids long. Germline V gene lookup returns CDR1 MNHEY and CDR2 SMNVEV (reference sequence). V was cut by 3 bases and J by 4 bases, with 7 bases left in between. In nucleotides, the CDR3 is TGTGCCAGCAGTTTCGGGGGGAATCAGCCCCAGCATTTT. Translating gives CASSFGGNQPQHF.

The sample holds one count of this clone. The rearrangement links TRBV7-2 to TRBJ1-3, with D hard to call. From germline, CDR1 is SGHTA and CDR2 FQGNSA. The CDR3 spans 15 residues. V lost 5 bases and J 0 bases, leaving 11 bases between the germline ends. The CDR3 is CASSPRASSGNTIYF. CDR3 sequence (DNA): TGTGCCAGCAGCCCCCGGGCCTCCTCTGGAAACACCATATATTTT.

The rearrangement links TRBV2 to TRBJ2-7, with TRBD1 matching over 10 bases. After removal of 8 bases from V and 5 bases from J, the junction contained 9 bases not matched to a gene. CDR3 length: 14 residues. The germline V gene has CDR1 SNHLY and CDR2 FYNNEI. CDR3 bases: TGTGCCAGCTCCGCCGGGACAGGGGTTCACGAGCAGTACTTC. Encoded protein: CASSAGTGVHEQYF.

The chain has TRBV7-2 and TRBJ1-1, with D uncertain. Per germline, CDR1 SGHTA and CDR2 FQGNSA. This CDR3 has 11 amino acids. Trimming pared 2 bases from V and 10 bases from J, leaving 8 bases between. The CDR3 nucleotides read TGTGCCAGCAGCTTATTGGTTCCAGCTTTCTTT. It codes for CASSLLVPAFF.

CDR3 nucleotides: TGTGCCAGCAGCCCACCGGGGGTGGGGGCCATGGCCTACGAGCAGTACTTC. Its translation is CASSPPGVGAMAYEQYF. This chain uses TRBV5-6 with TRBJ2-7, with D perhaps matching TRBD1 or TRBD2 (6 bases each). This CDR3 has 17 residues. V gave up 4 bases and J gave up 2 bases, with 22 bases separating them. In germline, CDR1 is SGHDT, CDR2 YYEEEE.

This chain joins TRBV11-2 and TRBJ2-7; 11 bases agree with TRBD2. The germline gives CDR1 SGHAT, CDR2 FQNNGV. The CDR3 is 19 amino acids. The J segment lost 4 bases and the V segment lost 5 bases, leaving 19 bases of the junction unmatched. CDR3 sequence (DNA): TGTGCCAGCAGCCTAACTAGGGCTCCGGGACTAGCGGTAATGTACGAGCAGTACTTC. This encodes CASSLTRAPGLAVMYEQYF.

CDR3 nucleotide sequence: TGTGCCAGCAGTTTGGGGACGGAAAATTCACCCCTCCACTTT. It encodes CASSLGTENSPLHF. J is TRBJ1-6 and V is TRBV28; D is possibly TRBD1 (5 bases). The CDR3 is made up of 14 amino acids. Trimming stripped 3 bases from V and 7 bases from J, with 10 bases between. Germline CDR1 reads MDHEN; CDR2 reads SYDVKM.

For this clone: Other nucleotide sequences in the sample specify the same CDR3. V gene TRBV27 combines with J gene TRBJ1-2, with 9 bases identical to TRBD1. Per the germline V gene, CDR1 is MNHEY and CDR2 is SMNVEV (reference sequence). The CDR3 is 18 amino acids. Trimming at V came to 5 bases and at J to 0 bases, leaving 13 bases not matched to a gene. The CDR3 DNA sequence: TGTGCCAGCAGTCCGAGACAGGGGGTAAGGGCTGCTAACTATGGCTACACCTTC. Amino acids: CASSPRQGVRAANYGYTF.

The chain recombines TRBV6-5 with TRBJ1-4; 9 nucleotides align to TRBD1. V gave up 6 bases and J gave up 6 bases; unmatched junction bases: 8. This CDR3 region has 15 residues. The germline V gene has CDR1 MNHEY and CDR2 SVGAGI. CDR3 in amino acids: CASSKGQGPYEKLFF. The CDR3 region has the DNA TGTGCCAGCAGCAAAGGACAGGGGCCTTATGAAAAACTGTTTTTT.

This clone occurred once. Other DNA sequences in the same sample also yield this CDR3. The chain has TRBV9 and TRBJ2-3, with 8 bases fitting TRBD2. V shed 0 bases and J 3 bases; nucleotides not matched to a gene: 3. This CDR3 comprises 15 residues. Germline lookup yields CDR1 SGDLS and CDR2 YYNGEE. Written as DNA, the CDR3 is TGTGCCAGCAGCGTAGCGGGGGGGCTGACAGATACGCAGTATTTT. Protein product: CASSVAGGLTDTQYF.

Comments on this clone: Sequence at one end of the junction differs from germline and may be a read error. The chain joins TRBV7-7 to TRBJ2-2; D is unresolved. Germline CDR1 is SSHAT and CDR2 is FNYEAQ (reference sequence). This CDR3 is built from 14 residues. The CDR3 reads CASSLDNQAGELFF. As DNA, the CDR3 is TGTGCTAGCAGCTTAGACAATCAAGCCGGGGAGCTGTTTTTT.

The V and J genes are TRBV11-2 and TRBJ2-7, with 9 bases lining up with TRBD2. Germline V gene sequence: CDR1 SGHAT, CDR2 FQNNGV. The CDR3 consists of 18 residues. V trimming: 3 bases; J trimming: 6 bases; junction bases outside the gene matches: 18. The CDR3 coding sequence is TGTGCCAGCAGCTTTCGTAGCGGGGGTTCTTCTAGTAGGGGCGAGCAGTACTTC. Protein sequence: CASSFRSGGSSSRGEQYF. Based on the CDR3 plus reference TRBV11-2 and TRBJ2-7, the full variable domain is EAGVAQSPRYKIIEKRQSVAFWCNPISGHATLYWYQQILGQGPKLLIQFQNNGVVDDSQLPKDRFSAERLKGVDSTLKIQPAKLEDSAVYLCASSFRSGGSSSRGEQYFGPGTRLTVT.

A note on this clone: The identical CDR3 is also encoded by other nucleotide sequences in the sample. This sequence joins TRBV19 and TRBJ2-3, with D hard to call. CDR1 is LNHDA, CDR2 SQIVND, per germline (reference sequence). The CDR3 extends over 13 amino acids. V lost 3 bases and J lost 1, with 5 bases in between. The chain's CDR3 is CASSIRGTDTQYF. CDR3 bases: TGTGCCAGTAGTATTCGCGGCACAGATACGCAGTATTTT.